This T cell receptor beta chain emerged from a study of long-term antiretroviral therapy in people with HIV (dated 2022 in TCRdb). The study in broad terms: The earliest samples were collected roughly a decade before the 2015 WHO recommendation for immediate ART, at a time when ART was usually postponed until CD4 counts fell. This retrospective serial study examined whether starting ART and sustained HIV suppression were associated with changes in the composition and diversity of the TRB repertoire in peripheral blood. From 30 to 35 adults with confirmed HIV infection, the cohort provided some 200 cryopreserved PBMC samples, gathered serially across a mean of about six years (range 1-12). Among the approximately 27 participants with HIV, ten to eleven were female. No cross-contamination during QIAcube processing was seen in test extractions of a monoclonal T-cell line run alongside roughly 30 polyclonal samples. General conclusions and limits of the study: No data were available on ART adherence, viral resistance or therapy changes, limiting inferences about post-ART repertoire changes. CDR3 length ranges in HIV repertoires were narrower than in controls, and network structure suggested an antigen-experienced repertoire with only a slight naive shift after ART. A significant increase in TRB diversity was found to be associated with ART initiation, although TRB diversity was observed to remain significantly below that of transplant donor controls even after long-term ART. The repertoire was dominated across all time points by expanded TRB clones identified before ART initiation, although this dominance was seen to fluctuate and to decrease in many PLHIV after ART. Samples dated from about 2004 to 2018, and the ART regimens used may be less effective than current ones. Because pre-ART samples had limited cell numbers, unsorted PBMC were profiled rather than sorted CD4+ and CD8+ T cells. Because PBMC availability was limited, only the TCR beta chain was sequenced, with no alpha chain pairing.

This clone has a handful of counts. It lacks a known antigen. No qualities accompany the bases; no much larger clone lies one base away. The CDR3 runs 13 amino acids, cysteine and phenylalanine included. The sequence is cut down to CDR3 DNA, 39 bases in frame from base 1. The germline V gene (reference sequence) sets CDR1 to SEHNR and CDR2 to FQNEAQ. V and J lose 3 bases and 2 bases, and a span of 7 bases separates them. Sequencing of the TRB variable region was done with the immunoSEQ hsTCRB v3.0 assay at survey level resolution. The target sequencing depth for TRB was 40,000-50,000 T-cell genomes per sample. An Illumina MiSeq with a v3 150-cycle kit was used to sequence the pooled TRB libraries. Under the source paper's analysis protocol: Repertoire analysis was performed in R inside a reproducible Nextflow workflow that covered QC, data transformation and analysis. LymphoSeq2, an R package for exploring AIRR-Seq data, was used to implement custom analyses. Several samples that produced fewer than 5000 total TRB sequences were removed, so under 200 HIV repertoires were analyzed. Of the roughly 190 retained HIV repertoires, approximately 60 were collected before and around 130 after ART initiation. Each repertoire was downsampled to 5000 TRB nucleotide sequences, and summary statistics were averaged across 100 downsampling iterations. Only TRB sequences with CDR3 regions of at least seven amino acids were retained for analysis. A Shannon entropy-derived clonality score and the Gini coefficient were used to measure diversity. In the repertoire networks, any two of the top 5000 CDR3 amino acid sequences were connected whenever the two sequences differed by an edit distance of one. For TRB CDR3 amino acid sequences, GLIPH2 was used to predict antigen specificity groups and MHC restriction. To flag known CMV, EBV, HIV or tissue antigen associations, CDR3 amino acid sequences were matched against VDJdb and McPAS-TCR. Pre-ART, post-ART and control groups were compared with Wilcoxon signed-rank tests and Holm-Bonferroni correction. TCRdb stores this immuneACCESS table with in-frame sequences only. Part of the clones is absent; in the studies checked, under half of the shortfall reflects unresolved V genes, and no reason is known for the rest. V and J calls and clone size are copied from that table; D and trimming were computed from the DNA. The sample table contains approximately 35,000 clones; only one count was recorded for around 80% of them. The top ten constitute about 7% of the sample.

Participants were included only if at least one PBMC sample before ART initiation and at least two post-ART samples were available. Treatment was received in the United States of America by all participants with HIV. Before DNA extraction, cryopreserved samples containing about 0.9-11 million PBMC were thawed and washed. At the time of the earliest PBMC sample, participants with HIV were aged between about 20 and 54 years. Each participant contributed PBMC samples from 1-4 timepoints before ART initiation and 2-8 timepoints after ART initiation, with a median of 7 samples. For every participant, serial HIV viral load, CD4+ T-cell count, ART history and demographic data were obtained. Genomic DNA was extracted from unsorted PBMC with a Qiagen kit on a QIAcube, with processing performed in batches of 12 samples.

The sequence is built from TRBV7-9 and TRBJ1-2; no D gene call is confident. Here the sequenced sample was unsorted PBMCs, taken 2 years after starting antiretroviral therapy. This sequence was found in a woman aged 45-60 years with HIV. Here the CDR3 is given as CASSFRANYGYTF. The sequence in DNA is TGTGCCAGCAGCTTCCGTGCGAACTATGGCTACACCTTC.